A selection of T cell receptor beta chains follows, all from one sample in a study of blood T cells in healthy people across ages. Each CDR3 protein gets one entry after TCRdb re-called the 5' RACE reads with MiXCR. The sample lists about 830,000 distinct CDR3 sequences; roughly 60% were seen once. Source material: blood. The source is a man aged 25 to 40 in good health. CDR3s leave out the opening cysteine and the closing phenylalanine or tryptophan. D genes are given only for firm matches.

TRBV11-2,TRBJ2-4,.,ASSPGTWDRNIQY
TRBV3-1,TRBJ2-3,TRBD1,ASSQDRLRDRGLGDTQY
TRBV28,TRBJ1-5,.,ASSLFGVLNQPQH
TRBV6-5,.,.,ASSYSVGRSSYEQY
TRBV6-2/TRBV6-3,TRBJ1-1,.,ASSYSPDGNTEAF
TRBV3-1,TRBJ2-6,TRBD2,ASSQRSYLAGLNPRSGANVLT
TRBV7-9,TRBJ2-5,.,ASSWDTLQETQY
TRBV27,TRBJ2-7,TRBD1,ASSLPRTGGTYEQY
TRBV20-1,TRBJ2-3,TRBD1,SARAQRTGTDTQY
TRBV4-3,TRBJ2-4,.,ASSQSLTGQIQY
TRBV7-9,TRBJ2-3,TRBD1,ASSPGTGGVLDTQY
TRBV28,TRBJ1-5,.,ASSFLHSNQPQH
TRBV20-1,TRBJ1-6,TRBD1,SAIPSGQGGSPLH
TRBV29-1,.,TRBD1,SVGWTGVSEQY
TRBV29-1,TRBJ2-5,TRBD2,SVGGGSGETQY
TRBV5-1,TRBJ2-1,.,ASSSQERSSYNEQF
TRBV7-9,.,.,ASSPRRDGAYEQY
TRBV5-5,TRBJ1-4,.,ASSLWFREGEKLF
TRBV2,TRBJ2-7,TRBD1,ASRVPISGTGPSIIDEQY
TRBV6-5,TRBJ2-1,TRBD2,ASSHPREGPGEQF
TRBV6-6,.,TRBD1,ASSYLGTGLETQY
TRBV20-1,TRBJ2-1,TRBD1,SARKDRDTYNEQF